Below are 25 T cell receptor beta chains sequenced from a single sample in a study of blood T cell repertoires in COVID-19. Method: immunoSEQ multiplex PCR; TCRdb's copy keeps in-frame clones and lacks some. The sample carries 100,000 to 150,000 clones, approximately 77% recorded once. The sequenced sample was peripheral blood. These receptors were taken from a human donor in a cohort sampled during active COVID-19.

This chain uses TRBV2 with TRBJ2-7; 9 bases match TRBD1. The CDR3 consists of 14 residues. CDR1 is SNHLY, CDR2 FYNNEI, per germline. V lost 6 bases to trimming and J lost 2 bases; unmatched junction nucleotides: 5. CDR3 loop: CASRTGGSTYEQYF. CDR3 DNA: TGTGCCAGCAGGACAGGGGGAAGTACCTACGAGCAGTACTTC.

The count of this clone is one. The gene calls are TRBV7-9 and TRBJ1-1; D possibly corresponds to TRBD1 (6 bases). From germline, CDR1 is SEHNR and CDR2 FQNEAQ (reference sequence). The V gene lost 0 bases and the J gene lost 3 bases, with 14 bases spanning the gap. The CDR3 loop spans 16 amino acids. The CDR3 protein is CASSLALGGADTEAFF. CDR3 sequence (DNA): TGTGCCAGCAGCTTAGCGCTTGGGGGCGCGGACACTGAAGCTTTCTTT.

The chain carries TRBV30 and TRBJ2-7, with 7 positions matching TRBD2. V lost 7 bases to trimming and J lost 5 bases; unmatched junction nucleotides: 20. Germline V lookup: CDR1 GTSNPN, CDR2 SVGIG (reference sequence). This CDR3 spans 16 amino acids. The CDR3 reads CASFGPLGGGPDEQYF. The CDR3 region has the DNA TGTGCCTCTTTTGGGCCCCTCGGGGGAGGGCCTGACGAGCAGTACTTC.

This clone was counted between two and nine times. The chain joins TRBV7-3 to TRBJ1-2, with unresolved D. Germline-derived CDR1 and CDR2 are SGHTA and FQGTGA. Trimming cost V 2 bases and J 4 bases, with 8 bases left between them. This CDR3 has 13 amino acids. For the CDR3, the DNA is TGTGCCAGCAGCTTAGGAGGAGGCTATGGCTACACCTTC. The encoded protein is CASSLGGGYGYTF.

The chain has TRBV2 and TRBJ1-4; D gene uncertain. Germline lookup yields CDR1 SNHLY and CDR2 FYNNEI. With 10 bases removed from V and 0 bases from J, the gap between germline ends came to 12 bases. This CDR3 is built from 14 residues. The CDR3 region has the DNA TGTGCCACTGGGAGGTTTGCAACTAATGAAAAACTGTTTTTT. This sequence encodes CATGRFATNEKLFF.

This sequence joins TRBV29-1 and TRBJ1-2; 8 bases fit TRBD1. This CDR3 comprises 17 residues. Germline V gives CDR1 SQVTM, CDR2 ANQGSEA. With V trimmed by 5 bases and J by 4 bases, 18 bases remained unmatched. This chain's CDR3 is CSVRNPSSGGAGYGYTF. The CDR3 DNA is TGCAGCGTTCGTAATCCTTCTTCAGGGGGCGCCGGCTATGGCTACACCTTC.

The chain's CDR3 is CASSSWTGTGELFF. The CDR3 DNA is TGTGCCAGCAGCTCCTGGACAGGCACCGGGGAGCTGTTTTTT. The chain couples TRBV7-9 to TRBJ2-2; the match to TRBD1 covers 7 bases. CDR3 size: 14 residues. The trim removed 4 bases at V and 4 bases at J, leaving 3 bases unmatched. The V gene's germline CDR1 is SEHNR and CDR2 FQNEAQ (reference sequence).

The J gene is TRBJ2-7, the V gene TRBV7-9; a possible D gene is TRBD1 (5 bases). Germline V lookup: CDR1 SEHNR, CDR2 FQNEAQ (reference sequence). The CDR3 is 14 amino acids. Trimming cost V 1 base and J 7 bases, with 14 bases left between them. CDR3 residues: CASSLDSRVGEQYF. Written as DNA, the CDR3 is TGTGCCAGCAGCTTAGATTCCAGGGTCGGGGAGCAGTACTTC.

This chain connects TRBV27 to TRBJ2-5; 7 bases are shared with TRBD1. This CDR3 is built from 13 residues. After removal of 6 bases from V and 7 bases from J, the junction contained 8 bases not matched to a gene. Germline V gives CDR1 MNHEY, CDR2 SMNVEV (reference sequence). The CDR3 reads CASSFDRARTQYF. The CDR3, as DNA: TGTGCCAGCAGCTTTGACAGGGCTCGGACCCAGTACTTC.

This chain uses TRBV27 with TRBJ2-7; TRBD2 is a possible D gene (6 bases). Looked up from germline, CDR1 is MNHEY and CDR2 is SMNVEV (reference sequence). This CDR3 is built from 15 residues. Trimming cost V 3 bases and J 4 bases, with 16 bases left between them. The CDR3 loop reads CASSFFSGLSYEQYF. CDR3 nucleotides: TGTGCCAGCAGTTTTTTTAGCGGCCTTTCTTACGAGCAGTACTTC.

This clone was observed once. At one of its ends the junction is not consistent with the germline gene, which may arise from a read error. This chain connects TRBV7-7 to TRBJ2-1, with 7 bases aligning to TRBD2. CDR1 is SSHAT, CDR2 FNYEAQ, per germline (reference sequence). This CDR3 region has 13 residues. The CDR3 loop reads CASSPNLAAIKVF. The CDR3 DNA follows: TGTGCTAGCAGCCCCAACCTAGCGGCCATAAAGGTCTTC.

This chain connects TRBV10-3 to TRBJ2-7; TRBD1 agrees at 8 bases. The CDR3 spans 13 residues. Germline V gene sequence: CDR1 ENHRY, CDR2 SYGVKD. The ends lost 10 bases at V and 7 bases at J; junction bases unmatched: 12. The DNA of the CDR3 is TGTGCCACGACGCCTCAGGGGGCGGGGGAGCAGTACTTC. This codes for CATTPQGAGEQYF.

The rearrangement links TRBV4-1 to TRBJ2-6, with TRBD2 as a possible D gene (5 bases). This CDR3 has 19 residues. The V and J ends lost 0 bases and 3 bases respectively, with 18 bases between them. The germline gives CDR1 MGHRA, CDR2 YSYEKL. This CDR3 reads CASSQDMRAGSDGANVLTF. CDR3 bases: TGCGCCAGCAGCCAAGATATGAGGGCCGGATCGGATGGGGCCAACGTCCTGACTTTC.

The chain recombines TRBV27 with TRBJ2-7; 12 bases align to TRBD2. V was pared by 4 bases and J by 2 bases, with 6 bases of the junction left unmatched. Germline CDR1 and CDR2: MNHEY and SMNVEV (reference sequence). The CDR3 spans 16 residues. CDR3 DNA sequence: TGTGCCAGCAGTTCGCTAGCGGGAGGGGAGGCCTACGAGCAGTACTTC. This encodes CASSSLAGGEAYEQYF.

The chain links TRBV14 to TRBJ1-2, with D unclear. The CDR3 sequence is 14 residues long. Trimming removed 4 bases from V and 5 bases from J, with 14 bases in between. Germline loops: CDR1 SGHDN, CDR2 FVKESK. CDR3 DNA: TGTGCCAGCAGCCTCGCGGCCTCCACATATGGCTACACCTTC. This codes for CASSLAASTYGYTF.

This clone showed up just once. Here the CDR3 DNA reads TGTGCCAGCAGCCCCCTGGGGGGGCCCTACGAGCAGTACTTC. Its translation is CASSPLGGPYEQYF. This chain links TRBV2 with TRBJ2-7; weak D call: TRBD2 (7 bases). The V end was cut by 6 bases, the J end by 2 bases, with 14 bases between. The germline V gene encodes CDR1 SNHLY and CDR2 FYNNEI. The CDR3 length is 14 residues.

This clone has a count of ten or more. The chain carries TRBV10-3 and TRBJ1-5; 10 nucleotides align to TRBD1. The V segment lost 11 bases and the J segment 0 bases; nucleotides outside the gene matches: 4. CDR3 size: 14 residues. Looked up from germline, CDR1 is ENHRY and CDR2 is SYGVKD. CDR3: CAVGTGDSNQPQHF. DNA of the CDR3: TGTGCCGTAGGGACAGGGGATAGCAATCAGCCCCAGCATTTT.

The chain employs TRBV10-2 and TRBJ2-7, with D perhaps TRBD1 (6 bases). V was trimmed by 11 bases and J by 4 bases, leaving 18 bases between them. CDR1 WSHSY and CDR2 SAAADI come from the germline V gene. The CDR3 loop spans 13 amino acids. In DNA form, the CDR3 reads TGCGCCGCTCGCCCCGGGACAAGATACGAGCAGTACTTC. As protein: CAARPGTRYEQYF.

The count of this clone is one. This chain uses TRBV23-1 with TRBJ2-7; the match to TRBD1 covers 8 bases. TRBV23-1 is reported as an ORF; its role is uncertain. The CDR3 spans 15 residues. Germline trimming cut 6 bases from V and 3 bases from J; bases unmatched to any gene: 10. The CDR3 here is CASRPTGGVFYEQYF. Here the CDR3 DNA reads TGCGCCAGCAGGCCTACAGGGGGAGTCTTCTACGAGCAGTACTTC.

A few counts support this clone. The V gene is TRBV27, the J gene TRBJ1-5; D not resolved. The CDR3 is 15 residues long. V was pared by 3 bases and J by 5 bases, with 14 bases between. Germline V lookup: CDR1 MNHEY, CDR2 SMNVEV (reference sequence). The CDR3 loop reads CASSFSPIGDQPQHF. CDR3 DNA: TGTGCCAGCAGTTTTTCCCCCATCGGGGATCAGCCCCAGCATTTT.

This clone was observed once. V is TRBV6-5 and J is TRBJ1-2; 7 bases are shared with TRBD1. The CDR3 has 15 residues. With V trimmed by 7 bases and J by 1 base, 9 bases remained unmatched. Germline assignment: CDR1 MNHEY and CDR2 SVGAGI. The CDR3 protein is CASTRDSVFNYGYTF. The CDR3 nucleotides are TGTGCCAGCACTCGGGACAGCGTCTTTAACTATGGCTACACCTTC.

V gene TRBV6-2 or TRBV6-3 combines with J gene TRBJ1-1; D call uncertain. Germline V gene sequence: CDR1 MNHEY, CDR2 SVGEGT. Trimming left V 1 base short and J 0 bases short, with 6 bases between. This CDR3 has 14 residues. In DNA form, the CDR3 reads TGTGCCAGCAGTTACTTGAGTATGAACACTGAAGCTTTCTTT. Translation gives CASSYLSMNTEAFF.

The chain uses TRBV4-2 and TRBJ2-7; D may be TRBD2 (5 bases). In germline, CDR1 is LGHNA, CDR2 YNFKEQ. The CDR3 loop spans 13 amino acids. Deletions cut 1 base from V and 7 bases from J, with 11 bases between. The CDR3, as DNA: TGTGCCAGCAGCCAAGGGGGAGCTTTTGAGCAGTACTTC. The encoded protein is CASSQGGAFEQYF.

J is TRBJ2-7 and V is TRBV7-9, with 8 nucleotides matching TRBD2. The CDR3 loop spans 17 amino acids. J lost 0 bases, V lost 5 bases, and 12 bases had no gene match. Germline V CDR1 and CDR2: SEHNR, FQNEAQ (reference sequence). CDR3 loop: CASSPFAGGPSSYEQYF. The DNA for the CDR3 is TGTGCCAGCAGCCCATTCGCGGGGGGCCCAAGCTCCTACGAGCAGTACTTC.

The genes are TRBV18 and TRBJ2-7; no definite D call. Between the trimmed V and J ends, which lost 3 bases and 3 bases, there was a span of 3 bases. Looked up from germline, CDR1 is KGHSH and CDR2 is LQKENI. The CDR3 contains 11 residues. CDR3: CASSPNYEQYF. The CDR3 coding sequence is TGTGCCAGCTCACCTAACTACGAGCAGTACTTC.